These T cell receptor beta chains were read from a single sample in a study of graft-versus-host responses after intestinal transplantation. TCRdb keeps only in-frame clones here, not all; method: immunoSEQ multiplex PCR. Here the sample spans fewer than 90,000 clones, 94% being singletons. These receptors are not linked to any known antigen. The sample in question was unstimulated CD4+ T cells sorted from spleen or lymph node cells, obtained before transplant. These receptors came from a human donor who was the organ donor for an intestinal transplant. The CDR3 runs from the conserved cysteine through the conserved F or W. D genes are given only for firm matches. Rows may omit the clone size; those that give it use once, few, many or a size class.

cdr3_aa	cdr3_nt	clone_size	d_call	v_call	j_call
CASSFDRNYGYTF	TGTGCCAGCAGCTTTGACAGAAACTATGGCTACACCTTC	NA	NA	TRBV7-9	TRBJ1-2
CASSPRTLYEQYF	TGTGCCAGCTCACCTCGGACACTGTACGAGCAGTACTTC	NA	NA	TRBV18	TRBJ2-7
CASSSRGQGDYGYTF	TGTGCCAGCAGCTCCCGAGGACAGGGCGACTATGGCTACACCTTC	NA	TRBD1	TRBV11-1	TRBJ1-2
CASSLRTGSSYEQFF	TGCGCCAGCAGCTTGAGGACAGGGTCTTCGTATGAGCAGTTCTTC	once	TRBD1	TRBV5-1	TRBJ2-1
CASSFRDPWEQYF	TGTGCCAGCAGCTTCAGGGACCCTTGGGAGCAGTACTTC	NA	NA	TRBV11-2	TRBJ2-7
CASSSQQASGQTNF	TGTGCCAGCAGCTCTCAGCAGGCGTCGGGACAGACTAACTTC	NA	TRBD1	TRBV5-4	TRBJ2-7
CASSSGGGNAQYF	TGTGCCAGCAGTTCCGGGGGGGGAAATGCCCAGTACTTC	NA	TRBD2	TRBV27	TRBJ2-5
CAWSGFSGNTIYF	TGTGCCTGGAGTGGGTTCTCTGGAAACACCATATATTTT	NA	NA	TRBV30	TRBJ1-3
CASRTIATNEKLFF	TGTGCCAGCAGGACCATCGCAACTAATGAAAAACTGTTTTTT	NA	NA	TRBV2	TRBJ1-4
CATSRDPGGSYEQYF	TGTGCCACCAGCAGAGACCCGGGGGGGTCCTACGAGCAGTACTTC	once	TRBD2	TRBV15	TRBJ2-7
CASTQGGHSYNEQFF	TGTGCCAGCACCCAGGGGGGTCACTCCTACAATGAGCAGTTCTTC	NA	NA	TRBV28	TRBJ2-1
CASSDGTGGLPMKLFF	TGTGCCAGCAGTGATGGGACAGGGGGCCTTCCTATGAAACTGTTTTTT	NA	TRBD1	TRBV2	TRBJ1-4
CASSETSNTEAFF	TGTGCCAGCTCGGAGACCTCAAACACTGAAGCTTTCTTT	NA	NA	TRBV6-1	TRBJ1-1
CASSATHRDTEAFF	TGTGCCAGCAGCGCCACCCATCGCGACACTGAAGCTTTCTTT	NA	NA	TRBV6-5	TRBJ1-1
CASSLQGMGTEAFF	TGTGCCAGCAGCTTACAGGGTATGGGAACTGAAGCTTTCTTT	NA	NA	TRBV7-3	TRBJ1-1
CASSFVSGVNSPLHF	TGTGCCAGCAGCTTCGTATCGGGAGTTAATTCACCCCTCCACTTT	once	NA	TRBV11-2	TRBJ1-6
CASSLWLGKLTDTQYF	TGTGCCAGCAGCTTATGGTTAGGGAAGCTCACAGATACGCAGTATTTT	NA	NA	TRBV7-9	TRBJ2-3
CASSLARDTDTQYF	TGTGCCAGCAGCTTAGCACGGGACACAGATACGCAGTATTTT	NA	NA	TRBV7-2	TRBJ2-3
CASRLPGQGNYEQYF	TGTGCCAGCAGGTTACCGGGACAGGGGAACTACGAGCAGTACTTC	NA	TRBD1	TRBV28	TRBJ2-7
CASSRQGNQPQHF	TGTGCCAGTAGTAGACAGGGCAATCAGCCCCAGCATTTT	NA	NA	TRBV19	TRBJ1-5
CASSLDKRGGGNEQFF	TGCGCCAGCAGCTTGGATAAGCGGGGGGGCGGCAATGAGCAGTTCTTC	NA	TRBD2	TRBV5-1	TRBJ2-1
CSVESSGRTGELFF	TGCAGCGTTGAGTCTAGCGGGCGCACCGGGGAGCTGTTTTTT	NA	TRBD2	TRBV29-1	TRBJ2-2
CASSAGPGQPQHF	TGTGCCAGCAGCGCCGGACCCGGGCAGCCCCAGCATTTT	NA	NA	TRBV7-2	TRBJ1-5
CASRWDRGSTDTQYF	TGTGCCAGTAGATGGGACAGGGGAAGCACAGATACGCAGTATTTT	NA	TRBD1	TRBV19	TRBJ2-3
CASSLGGQGGYTF	TGTGCCAGCAGCTTAGGGGGACAAGGTGGCTACACCTTC	NA	NA	TRBV7-9	TRBJ1-2
CAWDRDRGEKLFF	TGTGCCTGGGACCGGGACAGGGGTGAAAAACTGTTTTTT	NA	TRBD1	TRBV30	TRBJ1-4
CASSRQYEQYF	TGTGCCAGCAGTCGCCAGTACGAGCAGTACTTC	NA	NA	TRBV28	TRBJ2-7
CASSTPPNQPQHF	TGTGCCAGTAGTACGCCGCCCAATCAGCCCCAGCATTTT	NA	NA	TRBV19	TRBJ1-5
CASSFGDRKNTGELFF	TGTGCCAGCAGTTTCGGGGACAGAAAGAACACCGGGGAGCTGTTTTTT	NA	TRBD1	TRBV27	TRBJ2-2
CASSLHGDRETDTQYF	TGTGCCAGCAGCCTACATGGGGACAGGGAGACAGATACGCAGTATTTT	NA	TRBD1	TRBV7-3	TRBJ2-3
CASSSGGSYNEQFF	TGCGCCAGCAGCTCAGGGGGCTCCTACAATGAGCAGTTCTTC	NA	TRBD1	TRBV5-1	TRBJ2-1
CASSLSGGATDTQYF	TGCGCCAGCAGCTTGAGCGGGGGGGCCACAGATACGCAGTATTTT	NA	TRBD2	TRBV5-1	TRBJ2-3
CASKGTSGVNTGELFF	TGTGCCAGCAAAGGGACTAGCGGGGTAAACACCGGGGAGCTGTTTTTT	NA	TRBD2	TRBV11-3	TRBJ2-2
CASSFPGQGHSEQYF	TGTGCCAGCAGCTTTCCGGGACAGGGCCATTCCGAGCAGTACTTC	NA	TRBD1	TRBV7-3	TRBJ2-7
CATSSYDTQYF	TGTGCCACCAGCAGCTATGATACGCAGTATTTT	NA	NA	TRBV15	TRBJ2-3
CATALIATANTEAFF	TGTGCCACCGCGCTAATAGCTACCGCCAACACTGAAGCTTTCTTT	NA	NA	TRBV19	TRBJ1-1
CASSLSPLNQPQHF	TGTGCCAGCAGCTTGAGTCCGCTCAATCAGCCCCAGCATTTT	once	NA	TRBV5-4	TRBJ1-5